This T cell receptor beta chain comes out of a study of Ad26.COV2.S vaccination and SARS-CoV-2 variants. TCRdb's copy holds only in-frame clones and misses some; the assay was immunoSEQ multiplex PCR. The sample yields about 39,000 clones, around 83% seen once. This CDR3 region has 18 residues. The study's findings and limits: Measures of TCR breadth and depth may have fallen short of total T cell responses.

Worth noting for this clone: Its specificity is not known.

The rearrangement links TRBV21-1 to TRBJ2-2; whether TRBD1, the table's D call, matches the DNA was not checked. TRBV21-1 is a pseudogene. Sequences were derived from peripheral blood, sampled after recovery from COVID-19. This clonotype originated in a human donor who had recovered from COVID-19. CDR3 protein: CASSRSRQGFSDTGELFF. As DNA, the CDR3 is TGTGCCAGCAGCAGATCCCGACAGGGTTTTTCGGACACCGGGGAGCTGTTTTTT.